Below are 17 T cell receptor beta chains sequenced from a single sample in a study of T cells in Graves' hyperthyroidism and ophthalmopathy. Regions amplified from RNA transcripts were the TCR beta CDR3 regions. The TCR CDR3 was amplified in a first-round RT-PCR using the HTBI primer set. TCRdb redid the calling of the multiplex PCR reads with MiXCR, one entry per CDR3 protein. The table includes about 400,000 distinct CDR3 sequences, around 14% detected once. The sample was blood. Receptor source: a young woman with Graves' hyperthyroidism that later progressed to Graves' ophthalmopathy.

This clonotype was detected many times. The chain employs TRBV20-1 and TRBJ1-1, with D possibly being TRBD1 (5 bases). The germline CDR1 and CDR2 sequences are DFQATT and SNEGSKA (reference sequence). The CDR3 loop spans 15 amino acids. V lost 1 base and J 0 bases, leaving 12 bases between the germline ends. The CDR3 DNA reads as TGCAGTGCTAGAGCGGGGGGGTCGGTGAACACTGAAGCTTTCTTT. Its protein is CSARAGGSVNTEAFF.

Ten or more counts support this clonotype. The chain recombines TRBV6-6 with TRBJ2-3, with D hard to call. CDR1 is MNHNY, CDR2 SVGAGI, per germline (reference sequence). Trimming removed 0 bases at V and 4 bases at J, with 8 bases between. This CDR3 spans 14 amino acids. Here the CDR3 reads CASSYSGWSDTQYF. The DNA of the CDR3 is TGTGCCAGCAGTTACTCTGGGTGGTCAGATACGCAGTATTTT.

This clonotype was observed many times. Here the CDR3 reads CASSYGSGNYEQYF. Here the CDR3 DNA reads TGTGCCAGCAGCTATGGTAGCGGGAATTACGAGCAGTACTTC. The chain has TRBV7-9 and TRBJ2-7, with TRBD2 matching 8 bases. J was trimmed by 4 bases and V by 4 bases; bases with no gene match: 6. The CDR3 contains 14 residues. Germline CDR1 and CDR2: SEHNR and FQNEAQ (reference sequence). The entire variable domain, with the rest obtained from reference TRBV7-9 and TRBJ2-7, is as follows: DTGVSQNPRHKITKRGQNVTFRCDPISEHNRLYWYRQTLGQGPEFLTYFQNEAQLEKSRLLSDRFSAERPKGSFSTLEIQRTEQGDSAMYLCASSYGSGNYEQYFGPGTRLTVT.

This clonotype occurred many times. V usage is TRBV3-1 and J usage is TRBJ2-7; 10 nucleotides match TRBD2. Germline CDR1 reads LGHDT; CDR2 reads YNNKEL (reference sequence). The CDR3 extends over 19 amino acids. V lost 0 bases to trimming and J lost 2 bases; unmatched junction nucleotides: 13. The CDR3 protein is CASSQDLFPSGSPTYEQYF. In DNA form, the CDR3 reads TGTGCCAGCAGCCAAGATCTCTTTCCTAGCGGGAGCCCTACCTACGAGCAGTACTTC.

This clonotype came up a few times. This chain uses TRBV6-1 with TRBJ2-1; D uncertain. The CDR3 contains 11 residues. V was pared by 8 bases and J by 8 bases, with 10 bases between. Germline lookup yields CDR1 MNHNS and CDR2 SASEGT. CDR3 DNA sequence: TGTGCCAGCGGGTCGAAGTATGAGCAGTTCTTC. Protein: CASGSKYEQFF.

The sample holds one count of this clonotype. A read error is possible here, since a much larger clone lies one base away. The chain is built from TRBV20-1 and TRBJ2-3; 14 nucleotides align to TRBD2. V shed 6 bases and J 6 bases; nucleotides not matched to a gene: 11. CDR1 and CDR2 from the germline V gene are DFQATT and SNEGSKA (reference sequence). This CDR3 comprises 16 residues. The DNA of the CDR3 is TGCAGTGCCGAATTTGTGGGACTAGCGGGAGTCGATACGCAGTATTTT. Its translation: CSAEFVGLAGVDTQYF.

This clonotype was counted at least ten times. The chain employs TRBV2 and TRBJ2-1; 11 bases are a match to TRBD2. The CDR3 spans 14 residues. Looked up from germline, CDR1 is SNHLY and CDR2 is FYNNEI. The ends lost 5 bases at V and 5 bases at J; junction bases unmatched: 2. CDR3: CASSTSGSDNEQFF. In DNA form, the CDR3 reads TGTGCCAGCAGTACTAGCGGGAGCGACAATGAGCAGTTCTTC.

This clonotype was observed a few times. The chain links TRBV18 to TRBJ2-1; 14 bases match TRBD2. Germline-derived CDR1 and CDR2 are KGHSH and LQKENI. Trimming removed 0 bases from V and 3 bases from J; junction bases left unmatched: 7. The CDR3 extends over 19 amino acids. The CDR3 region is CASSPPTGLAGAVYNEQFF. In nucleotides, the CDR3 is TGTGCCAGCTCACCACCAACGGGACTAGCGGGAGCGGTCTACAATGAGCAGTTCTTC.

The J gene is TRBJ1-2, the V gene TRBV5-1; D is perhaps TRBD1 (5 bases). V lost 2 bases, J lost 3 bases, and 14 bases lay in between. Germline CDR1 and CDR2: SGHRS and YFSETQ. This CDR3 has 15 amino acids. CDR3 sequence: CASSFRGARDYGYTF. CDR3 nucleotide sequence: TGCGCCAGCAGCTTTCGTGGGGCGCGGGACTATGGCTACACCTTC.

The V call is TRBV13, the J call TRBJ1-6; 8 nucleotides agree with TRBD1. Germline CDR1 PRHDT, CDR2 FYEKMQ (reference sequence). Trimming took 5 bases from V and 7 from J; bases not matched to a gene: 7. The CDR3 has 15 amino acids. CDR3 residues: CASSAGDRGNSPLHF. CDR3 DNA sequence: TGTGCCAGCAGCGCAGGAGACAGGGGCAATTCACCCCTCCACTTT.

This clonotype showed up many times. CDR3 in DNA: TGTGCCAGCACCGCCCGGGACTGGGATCATCGTCAGCCCCAGCATTTT. Its protein is CASTARDWDHRQPQHF. The rearrangement links TRBV6-2 or TRBV6-3 to TRBJ1-5; D is perhaps TRBD1 (5 bases). This CDR3 is built from 16 residues. The germline V and J ends were trimmed by 7 bases and 6 bases, with 22 bases remaining between them. Looked up from germline, CDR1 is MNHEY and CDR2 is SVGEGT.

The chain recombines TRBV29-1 with TRBJ1-2; possibly TRBD1 for D (5 bases). Germline V gene lookup returns CDR1 SQVTM and CDR2 ANQGSEA. This CDR3 comprises 14 residues. Trimming left V 6 bases short and J 8 bases short, with 22 bases between. The CDR3 DNA is TGCAGCGTATCCCCGGACACTAGAGTGGGGGGCTACACCTTC. Translated, it gives CSVSPDTRVGGYTF. Looking up the rest from reference TRBV29-1 and TRBJ1-2 gives the full variable domain: SAVISQKPSRDICQRGTSLTIQCQVDSQVTMMFWYRQQPGQSLTLIATANQGSEATYESGFVIDKFPISRPNLTFSTLTVSNMSPEDSSIYLCSVSPDTRVGGYTFGSGTRLTVV.

This clonotype was counted at least ten times. This chain uses TRBV5-5 with TRBJ1-4; D call uncertain. V shed 0 bases and J shed 0 bases, with 12 bases lying between them. Germline-derived CDR1 and CDR2 are SGHKS and YYEKEE (reference sequence). The CDR3 contains 17 residues. The CDR3 loop reads CASSLENSVTTNEKLFF. The CDR3 DNA is TGTGCCAGCAGCTTGGAGAACAGCGTTACAACTAATGAAAAACTGTTTTTT. The whole variable domain, remainder taken from reference TRBV5-5 and TRBJ1-4, is DAGVTQSPTHLIKTRGQQVTLRCSPISGHKSVSWYQQVLGQGPQFIFQYYEKEERGRGNFPDRFSARQFPNYSSELNVNALLLGDSALYLCASSLENSVTTNEKLFFGSGTQLSVL.

This rearrangement joins TRBV25-1 to TRBJ2-5; possibly TRBD1 for D (5 bases). Germline assignment: CDR1 MGHDK and CDR2 SYGVNS. V lost 3 bases, J lost 1 base, and 9 bases lay in between. This CDR3 is built from 14 residues. CDR3 residues: CASSDWGSQETQYF. CDR3 nucleotide sequence: TGTGCCAGCAGTGACTGGGGCTCCCAAGAGACCCAGTACTTC.

This clonotype was seen repeatedly, ten times or more. The rearrangement joins TRBV7-9 to TRBJ1-5; D unclear. V lost 8 bases and J lost 0, with 20 bases in between. Per the germline V gene, CDR1 is SEHNR and CDR2 is FQNEAQ (reference sequence). The CDR3 totals 17 residues. The CDR3 sequence: CASPWERWAYSNQPQHF. DNA of the CDR3: TGTGCCAGCCCCTGGGAGAGATGGGCCTATAGCAATCAGCCCCAGCATTTT.

This clonotype was detected a few times. The gene calls are TRBV9 and TRBJ2-2; either TRBD1 or TRBD2 may supply D (5 bases each). V gave up 2 bases and J gave up 5 bases, with 10 bases separating them. The germline CDR1 and CDR2 sequences are SGDLS and YYNGEE. The CDR3 has 14 amino acids. The CDR3: CASSVGGDTGELFF. In DNA form, the CDR3 reads TGTGCCAGCAGCGTTGGGGGAGATACCGGGGAGCTGTTTTTT.

This clonotype was counted many times. The chain couples TRBV2 to TRBJ1-2; D remains unclear. This CDR3 is built from 11 residues. V gave up 4 bases and J gave up 7 bases, with 7 bases separating them. Germline V gene lookup returns CDR1 SNHLY and CDR2 FYNNEI. CDR3 in amino acids: CASSVGIGYTF. The CDR3 coding sequence is TGTGCCAGCAGTGTAGGGATTGGCTACACCTTC.